These 14 T cell receptor beta chains originate from one sample sequenced in a study of HIV-infected children after antiretroviral therapy interruption. Unique molecular identifiers were included in an RNA-based 3' RACE TCR library. TCRdb passed the 3' RACE reads through MiXCR, listing each CDR3 protein once. This sample has fewer than 100,000 distinct CDR3 sequences; under 8% occur once, and the top ten carry roughly 1%. The sample's treatment: PENTA 11 planned treatment interruption arm or continuous ART arm. The sequencing used CD45RA+ CD4+ T cells from PBMCs, pooled from several time points, collected from a donor given antiretroviral therapy, either interrupted or continuous. The subset denotes: naive CD4+ CD45RA+ CD45RO- T cells. These receptor sequences come from a pool of human donors with HIV.

This clonotype was seen ten or more times. The chain links TRBV5-1 to TRBJ1-1, with D maybe TRBD1 (6 bases). This CDR3 has 14 amino acids. Deletions cut 5 bases from V and 0 bases from J, with 11 bases between. Germline values: CDR1 SGHRS, CDR2 YFSETQ. The CDR3 reads CASRTGQMNTEAFF. The CDR3 DNA reads as TGCGCCAGCAGAACAGGGCAGATGAACACTGAAGCTTTCTTT. Looking up the rest from reference TRBV5-1 and TRBJ1-1 gives the full variable domain: KAGVTQTPRYLIKTRGQQVTLSCSPISGHRSVSWYQQTPGQGLQFLFEYFSETQRNKGNFPGRFSGRQFSNSRSEMNVSTLELGDSALYLCASRTGQMNTEAFFGQGTRLTVV.

Many counts were recorded for this clonotype. This chain joins TRBV12-3 or TRBV12-4 and TRBJ1-2; D is unresolved. The CDR3 has 15 amino acids. V lost 10 bases to trimming and J lost 1 base, with 19 bases between them. CDR3 bases: TGTGCCACCCACCCGGGTGGTGGTTTTAACTATGGCTACACCTTC. Protein product: CATHPGGGFNYGYTF.

This clonotype showed up many times. The J gene is TRBJ2-5, the V gene TRBV7-9; a possible D gene is TRBD2 (6 bases). Between the trimmed V and J ends, which lost 3 bases and 5 bases, there was a span of 10 bases. The germline gives CDR1 SEHNR, CDR2 FQNEAQ (reference sequence). CDR3 length: 13 residues. CDR3 residues: CASSLGLAETQYF. Here the CDR3 DNA reads TGTGCCAGCAGCTTGGGACTCGCCGAGACCCAGTACTTC. Variable domain in full (rest from reference TRBV7-9 and TRBJ2-5): DTGVSQNPRHKITKRGQNVTFRCDPISEHNRLYWYRQTLGQGPEFLTYFQNEAQLEKSRLLSDRFSAERPKGSFSTLEIQRTEQGDSAMYLCASSLGLAETQYFGPGTRLLVL.

The table lists this clonotype with many counts. Here the CDR3 reads CASSELRDQYF. CDR3 nucleotide sequence: TGTGCCAGCAGTGAATTGCGCGATCAGTACTTC. The chain carries TRBV25-1 and TRBJ2-7; D remains ambiguous. The germline V and J ends were trimmed by 1 base and 10 bases, with 8 bases remaining between them. In germline, CDR1 is MGHDK, CDR2 SYGVNS. CDR3 length equals 11 residues.

This clonotype came up many times. The chain carries TRBV7-2 and TRBJ2-7; D is uncertain. Germline CDR1 is SGHTA and CDR2 is FQGNSA. The CDR3 has 12 residues. V dropped 5 bases and J dropped 4 bases, with 9 bases sitting between them. The CDR3 DNA sequence: TGTGCCAGCAGCCTCCGACGGTACGAGCAGTACTTC. Translated: CASSLRRYEQYF.

This chain joins TRBV20-1 and TRBJ2-3, with 13 nucleotides matching TRBD2. This CDR3 has 16 amino acids. CDR1 is DFQATT, CDR2 SNEGSKA, per germline (reference sequence). The V segment lost 5 bases and the J segment 2 bases; nucleotides outside the gene matches: 7. The chain's CDR3 is CSAHRGLAGPTDTQYF. The CDR3 DNA is TGCAGTGCTCATAGGGGACTAGCGGGGCCCACAGATACGCAGTATTTT.

This clonotype was detected ten times or more. J is TRBJ2-7 and V is TRBV25-1, with 10 bases lining up with TRBD1. The CDR3 runs to 15 residues. V shed 6 bases and J 4 bases; nucleotides not matched to a gene: 9. The germline V gene encodes CDR1 MGHDK and CDR2 SYGVNS. This CDR3 is CASSASTGGLYEQYF. CDR3 DNA sequence: TGTGCCAGCAGCGCCTCGACAGGGGGCCTGTACGAGCAGTACTTC.

This clonotype showed up many times. V usage is TRBV7-2 and J usage is TRBJ1-1; no clear D. Trimming cost V 8 bases and J 0 bases, with 7 bases left between them. Germline V CDR1 and CDR2: SGHTA, FQGNSA. The CDR3 is 12 amino acids. CDR3 DNA: TGTGCCAGCGAATTGGTGAACACTGAAGCTTTCTTT. It is translated as CASELVNTEAFF.

This clonotype was picked up many times. The V and J genes are TRBV12-5 and TRBJ2-5, with 12 bases aligning to TRBD2. Trimming removed 7 bases from V and 2 bases from J; junction bases left unmatched: 11. CDR1 and CDR2 (germline): LGHNT, FRNRAP. The CDR3 length is 17 residues. Here the CDR3 reads CASASGGTSGLQETQYF. The CDR3 DNA reads TGTGCTAGTGCCTCGGGTGGGACTAGCGGGCTTCAAGAGACCCAGTACTTC.

In its sample, this clonotype was seen many times. V and J are TRBV4-1 and TRBJ1-1, with D hard to call. CDR1 and CDR2 (germline): MGHRA, YSYEKL. V dropped 0 bases and J dropped 0 bases, with 8 bases sitting between them. The CDR3 covers 15 residues. CDR3 bases: TGCGCCAGCAGCCAAGATTGGAGGGTGAACACTGAAGCTTTCTTT. This gives the protein CASSQDWRVNTEAFF.

V is TRBV12-3 or TRBV12-4 and J is TRBJ2-5; possibly TRBD1 for D (6 bases). This CDR3 comprises 14 residues. Trimming cost V 5 bases and J 6 bases, with 16 bases left between them. CDR3 amino acids: CASSPAQGSKTQYF. For the CDR3, the DNA is TGTGCCAGCAGTCCCGCACAGGGAAGTAAGACCCAGTACTTC.

This clonotype was detected ten times or more. The chain employs TRBV9 and TRBJ2-7; TRBD1 is a possible D gene (6 bases). V dropped 0 bases and J dropped 0 bases, with 10 bases sitting between them. This CDR3 contains 15 residues. Per the germline V gene, CDR1 is SGDLS and CDR2 is YYNGEE. The DNA of the CDR3 is TGTGCCAGCAGCGTAGGACAGGCCTTCTCCTACGAGCAGTACTTC. Its translation is CASSVGQAFSYEQYF.

This chain connects TRBV5-1 to TRBJ1-2; 7 bases are shared with TRBD1. CDR1 and CDR2 (germline): SGHRS, YFSETQ. This CDR3 contains 13 residues. V was pared by 4 bases and J by 5 bases, with 5 bases of the junction left unmatched. For the CDR3, the DNA is TGCGCCAGCAGCCCAGGGACAGAATATGGCTACACCTTC. It encodes CASSPGTEYGYTF. Looking up the rest from reference TRBV5-1 and TRBJ1-2 gives the full variable domain: KAGVTQTPRYLIKTRGQQVTLSCSPISGHRSVSWYQQTPGQGLQFLFEYFSETQRNKGNFPGRFSGRQFSNSRSEMNVSTLELGDSALYLCASSPGTEYGYTFGSGTRLTVV.

There are many counts of this clonotype. This rearrangement joins TRBV3-1 to TRBJ2-7, with TRBD2 matching over 14 bases. The length of the CDR3 is 17 residues. Germline loops: CDR1 LGHDT, CDR2 YNNKEL (reference sequence). The V segment lost 4 bases and the J segment 0 bases; nucleotides outside the gene matches: 5. The CDR3 region is CASSPTGLAGVSYEQYF. The CDR3 region has the DNA TGTGCCAGCAGCCCCACGGGACTAGCGGGGGTCTCCTACGAGCAGTACTTC.